This T cell receptor (beta chain) was captured by sequencing in a study of radiotherapy plus CTLA-4 blockade in lung cancer. The CDR3 loop spans 14 amino acids. From germline, CDR1 is MNHEY and CDR2 SMNVEV (reference sequence). Trimming left V 7 bases short and J 4 bases short, with 17 bases between. Libraries were prepared by immunoSEQ multiplex PCR; TCRdb keeps only in-frame clonotypes and omits some of them. The table lists approximately 89,000 clones, 78% of them singletons. This clonotype was obtained from a human donor with non-small cell lung cancer who had a partial response to radiotherapy plus ipilimumab. Some clones in this sample may be carry-over from other donors' samples. V is TRBV27 and J is TRBJ2-7, with D perhaps TRBD1 (6 bases). Sequencing was performed on peripheral blood, taken from a patient treated with radiotherapy plus ipilimumab. CDR3 in DNA: TGTGCCAGCATGTCTCCAGGGGAAGGGTACGAGCAGTACTTC. This codes for CASMSPGEGYEQYF.